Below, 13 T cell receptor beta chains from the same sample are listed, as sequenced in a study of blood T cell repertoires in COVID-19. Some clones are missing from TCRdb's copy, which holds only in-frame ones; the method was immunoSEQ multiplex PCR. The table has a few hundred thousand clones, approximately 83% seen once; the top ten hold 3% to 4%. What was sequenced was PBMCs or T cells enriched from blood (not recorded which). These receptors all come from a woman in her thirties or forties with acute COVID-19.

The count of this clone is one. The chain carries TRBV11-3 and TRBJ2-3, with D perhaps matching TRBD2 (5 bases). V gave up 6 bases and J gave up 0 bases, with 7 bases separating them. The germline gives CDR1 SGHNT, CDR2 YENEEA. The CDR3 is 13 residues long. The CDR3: CASSWTSTDTQYF. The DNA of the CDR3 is TGTGCCAGCAGTTGGACTAGCACAGATACGCAGTATTTT.

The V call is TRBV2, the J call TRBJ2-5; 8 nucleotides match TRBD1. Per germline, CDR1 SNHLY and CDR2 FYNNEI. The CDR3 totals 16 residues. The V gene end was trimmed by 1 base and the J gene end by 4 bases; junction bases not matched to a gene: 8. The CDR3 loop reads CASSEGETGVRETQYF. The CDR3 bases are TGTGCCAGCAGTGAAGGGGAGACAGGGGTAAGAGAGACCCAGTACTTC. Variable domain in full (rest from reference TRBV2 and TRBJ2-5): EPEVTQTPSHQVTQMGQEVILRCVPISNHLYFYWYRQILGQKVEFLVSFYNNEISEKSEIFDDQFSVERPDGSNFTLKIRSTKLEDSAMYFCASSEGETGVRETQYFGPGTRLLVL.

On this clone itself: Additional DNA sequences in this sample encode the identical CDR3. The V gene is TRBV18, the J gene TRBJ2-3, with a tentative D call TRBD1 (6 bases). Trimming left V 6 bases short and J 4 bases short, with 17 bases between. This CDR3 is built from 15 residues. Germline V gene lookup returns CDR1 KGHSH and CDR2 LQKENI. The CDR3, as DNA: TGTGCCAGCTCCCCCGGGCTCGCAGGGGCAGATACGCAGTATTTT. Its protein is CASSPGLAGADTQYF. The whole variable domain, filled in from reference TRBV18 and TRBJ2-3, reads NAGVMQNPRHLVRRRGQEARLRCSPMKGHSHVYWYRQLPEEGLKFMVYLQKENIIDESGMPKERFSAEFPKEGPSILRIQQVVRGDSAAYFCASSPGLAGADTQYFGPGTRLTVL.

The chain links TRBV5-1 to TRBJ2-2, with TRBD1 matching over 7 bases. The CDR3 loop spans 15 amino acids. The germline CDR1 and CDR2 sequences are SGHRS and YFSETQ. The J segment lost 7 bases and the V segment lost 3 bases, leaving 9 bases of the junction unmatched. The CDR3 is CASSYSTGWGGELFF. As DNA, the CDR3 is TGCGCCAGCAGCTATTCGACAGGGTGGGGCGGGGAGCTGTTTTTT.

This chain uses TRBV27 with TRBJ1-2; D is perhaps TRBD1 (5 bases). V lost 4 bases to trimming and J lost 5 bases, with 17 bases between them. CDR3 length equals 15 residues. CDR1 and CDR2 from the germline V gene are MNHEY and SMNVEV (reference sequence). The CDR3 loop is CASSSIVGTPYGYTF. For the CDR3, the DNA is TGTGCCAGCAGTTCTATAGTCGGGACTCCTTATGGCTACACCTTC.

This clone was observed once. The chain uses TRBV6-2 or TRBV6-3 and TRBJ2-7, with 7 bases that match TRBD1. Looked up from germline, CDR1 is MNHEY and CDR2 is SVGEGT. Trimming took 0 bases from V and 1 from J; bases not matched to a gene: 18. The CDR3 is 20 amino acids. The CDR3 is CASSYSMRGGAGIRSYEQYF. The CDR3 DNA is TGTGCCAGCAGTTACTCGATGCGAGGGGGCGCAGGAATTAGGTCCTACGAGCAGTACTTC.

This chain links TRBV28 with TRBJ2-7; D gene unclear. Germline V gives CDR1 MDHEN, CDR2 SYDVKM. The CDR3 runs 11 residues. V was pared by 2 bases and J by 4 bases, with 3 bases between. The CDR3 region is CASSLQYEQYF. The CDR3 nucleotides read TGTGCCAGCAGTTTACAGTACGAGCAGTACTTC.

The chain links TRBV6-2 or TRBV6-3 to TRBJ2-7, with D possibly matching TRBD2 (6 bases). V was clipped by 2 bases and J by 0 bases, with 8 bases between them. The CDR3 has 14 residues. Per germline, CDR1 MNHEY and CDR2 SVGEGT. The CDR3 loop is CASSYGGFSYEQYF. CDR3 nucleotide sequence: TGTGCCAGCAGTTACGGGGGGTTCTCCTACGAGCAGTACTTC.

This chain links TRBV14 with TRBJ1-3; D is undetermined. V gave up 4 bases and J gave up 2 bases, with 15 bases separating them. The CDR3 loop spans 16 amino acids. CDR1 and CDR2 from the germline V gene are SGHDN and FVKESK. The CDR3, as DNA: TGTGCCAGCAGCCTACAGTCCGGTGTTGCTGGAAACACCATATATTTT. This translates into CASSLQSGVAGNTIYF.

CDR3 nucleotide sequence: TGTGCCATCAGGGAGACAGGTACCGAACCTGGTGGCTACACCTTC. Its protein product is CAIRETGTEPGGYTF. The chain joins TRBV10-3 to TRBJ1-2, with a tentative D call TRBD1 (6 bases). The CDR3 is 15 amino acids. V lost 6 bases to trimming and J lost 7 bases, with 21 bases between them. The germline V gene encodes CDR1 ENHRY and CDR2 SYGVKD.

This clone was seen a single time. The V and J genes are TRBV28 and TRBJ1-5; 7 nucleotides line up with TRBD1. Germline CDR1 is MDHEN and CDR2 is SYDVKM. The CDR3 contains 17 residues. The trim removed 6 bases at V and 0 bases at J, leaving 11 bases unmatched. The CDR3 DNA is TGTGCCAGCAGCCCACTCGGGACAGTGTATAGCAATCAGCCCCAGCATTTT. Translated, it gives CASSPLGTVYSNQPQHF.

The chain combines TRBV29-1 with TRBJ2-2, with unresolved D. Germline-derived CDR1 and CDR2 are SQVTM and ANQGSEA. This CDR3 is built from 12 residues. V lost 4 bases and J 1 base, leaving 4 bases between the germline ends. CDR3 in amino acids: CSVGGNTGELFF. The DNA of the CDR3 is TGCAGCGTTGGCGGGAACACCGGGGAGCTGTTTTTT.

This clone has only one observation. The CDR3 spells CASSIAREALFF. The CDR3, as DNA: TGTGCCAGTAGTATAGCCCGGGAGGCCCTGTTTTTT. The V call is TRBV19, the J call TRBJ1-4, with D unclear. Deletions cut 1 base from V and 14 bases from J, with 11 bases between. CDR3 size: 12 residues. Germline values: CDR1 LNHDA, CDR2 SQIVND (reference sequence).